This TCR beta chain was retrieved from a study of shared clonotypes between healthy human individuals. Germline V gene lookup returns CDR1 MNHNS and CDR2 SASEGT. This CDR3 region has 12 residues. V was trimmed by 5 bases and J by 11 bases, leaving 12 bases between them. A word on this clone: Its cognate antigen is unknown.

Overall study findings and caveats: Non-shared clonotypes displayed generation probabilities falling below those of clonotypes present in all four donors.

This table comes from immunoSEQ multiplex PCR, and its TCRdb copy is limited to in-frame clones, with some not included. The repertoire consists of approximately 2,000,000 clones, with about 90% occurring once and the leading ten covering 0.37%. Nashville, Tennessee was home to all donors, who were Caucasian adults. The TCR comes from a man aged 18 to 29 in good health. Some clones in this sample may be carry-over from other donors' samples. Material: naive CD4+ T cells from PBMCs. The sample's subset: CD45RA+ positively selected. V and J are TRBV6-1 and TRBJ1-4, with D hard to call. The DNA of the CDR3 is TGTGCCAGCAGTCTCGACCGGGAGAAACTGTTTTTT. It translates to CASSLDREKLFF.